The 24 T cell receptor beta chains given below trace back to one sample, sequenced in a study of shared clonotypes between healthy human individuals (dated by TCRdb to between 2020 and 2021). The library was obtained by the immunoSEQ multiplex PCR assay. Entries here come from immuneACCESS through TCRdb and include only in-frame sequences with V and J called. Some clones fail to appear in such tables; in the studies checked, an unresolved V gene covers under half of the shortfall, and the cause of the remainder is unknown. For this sample there are about 1.4 million clones; around 97% appear just once. Roughly 1.2% of the sample belongs to the ten largest clones. The sample taken for sequencing was naive CD4+ T cells sorted from blood. The intended sense of this specimen's cell subset or site label: CD45RA+ positively selected. The receptor source for this set is a man under 40 in good health.

The chain combines TRBV7-5 with TRBJ2-1; the DNA was not compared with TRBD2, the D call given in the table. TRBV7-5 is labeled a pseudogene. CDR3 length equals 13 residues. The CDR3 nucleotides read TGTGTCCCGGGCCGGCGGGATCTCTATGAGCAGTTCTTC. Amino acids: CVPGRRDLYEQFF.

Worth noting for this clone: At the DNA level, this CDR3 is encoded by other sequences in the same sample as well. This chain connects TRBV5-1 to TRBJ2-3; D is undetermined. CDR1 is SGHRS and CDR2 is YFSETQ in the germline V gene. Trimming shortened V by 0 bases and J by 0 bases, and 5 bases separated the two germline ends. The CDR3 is 14 residues long. The CDR3, as DNA: TGCGCCAGCAGCTTGGACAGTAGCACAGATACGCAGTATTTT. Protein product: CASSLDSSTDTQYF.

This clone was picked up one time. The CDR3 DNA sequence: TGCGCCAGCAGCCCGTCGACTAGCAGGAGTCCGTACTTC. Translated: CASSPSTSRSPYF. This chain connects TRBV4-1 to TRBJ2-7, with TRBD2 matching over 7 bases. Trimming at V came to 4 bases and at J to 12 bases, leaving 12 bases not matched to a gene. The germline gives CDR1 MGHRA, CDR2 YSYEKL. This CDR3 is 13 amino acids long.

The chain combines TRBV5-4 with TRBJ2-3; either TRBD1 or TRBD2 may supply D (5 bases each). The V end lost 1 base, the J end lost 7 bases, and 10 bases lay between the germline ends. CDR3 length: 13 amino acids. Germline V gene data show CDR1 as SGHNT and CDR2 as YYREEE (reference sequence). CDR3 nucleotide sequence: TGTGCCAGCAGCTTGCCGGGGCGTCATACGCAGTATTTT. As protein: CASSLPGRHTQYF.

This CDR3 is CASSLSGWDGTQYF. The CDR3 nucleotides read TGTGCCAGCAGTTTATCGGGGTGGGACGGGACCCAGTACTTC. V usage is TRBV27 and J usage is TRBJ2-5, with D possibly being TRBD1 or TRBD2 (5 bases each). This CDR3 comprises 14 residues. Germline lookup yields CDR1 MNHEY and CDR2 SMNVEV (reference sequence). V was trimmed by 0 bases and J by 7 bases, leaving 12 bases between them.

The rearrangement uses TRBV18 and TRBJ2-1, with D possibly TRBD2 on 6 matching bases. The CDR3 has 16 residues. Trimming pared 1 base from V and 2 bases from J, leaving 12 bases between. Germline loops: CDR1 KGHSH, CDR2 LQKENI. CDR3 residues: CASSPLGGNPYNEQFF. The CDR3 nucleotides are TGTGCCAGCTCACCACTGGGCGGGAATCCCTACAATGAGCAGTTCTTC. Filled out from reference TRBV18 and TRBJ2-1, the complete variable domain reads NAGVMQNPRHLVRRRGQEARLRCSPMKGHSHVYWYRQLPEEGLKFMVYLQKENIIDESGMPKERFSAEFPKEGPSILRIQQVVRGDSAAYFCASSPLGGNPYNEQFFGPGTRLTVL.

This chain joins TRBV7-2 and TRBJ1-2; a weak D match, TRBD1 (6 bases). The germline gives CDR1 SGHTA, CDR2 FQGNSA. V lost 5 bases and J lost 7, with 14 bases in between. The length of the CDR3 is 13 residues. The CDR3 spells CASSPQQGGGYTF. DNA for the CDR3: TGTGCCAGCAGCCCCCAACAGGGCGGTGGCTACACCTTC. Looking up the rest from reference TRBV7-2 and TRBJ1-2 gives the full variable domain: GAGVSQSPSNKVTEKGKDVELRCDPISGHTALYWYRQSLGQGLEFLIYFQGNSAPDKSGLPSDRFSAERTGGSVSTLTIQRTQQEDSAVYLCASSPQQGGGYTFGSGTRLTVV.

The chain employs TRBV5-1 and TRBJ2-5, with D uncertain. Germline V gives CDR1 SGHRS, CDR2 YFSETQ. There are 12 residues in the CDR3. The V and J ends lost 3 bases and 4 bases respectively, with 7 bases between them. The CDR3 DNA sequence: TGCGCCAGCAGCTATCCCGCAGAGACCCAGTACTTC. Amino acids: CASSYPAETQYF.

The chain has TRBV5-1 and TRBJ2-6, with 7 bases lining up with TRBD1. This CDR3 spans 19 amino acids. Germline V gene data show CDR1 as SGHRS and CDR2 as YFSETQ. The V and J ends lost 4 bases and 0 bases, in that order; junction bases with no gene match: 13. As DNA, the CDR3 is TGCGCCAGCAGCCCAGTCACACAGGGGCCAGGCTCTGGGGCCAACGTCCTGACTTTC. Its protein product is CASSPVTQGPGSGANVLTF.

The chain has TRBV29-1 and TRBJ2-3; D could derive from TRBD1 or TRBD2 (5 bases each). The ends were cut back, 4 bases at V and 6 bases at J, with 26 bases in the middle. This CDR3 is 17 amino acids long. Germline values: CDR1 SQVTM, CDR2 ANQGSEA. CDR3 sequence reads: CSVAGRPDTGFLDTQYF. The CDR3 nucleotides are TGCAGCGTTGCAGGGCGTCCAGACACGGGGTTCCTTGATACGCAGTATTTT.

V gene TRBV11-3 combines with J gene TRBJ1-1; D might be TRBD1 (5 bases). The V gene's germline CDR1 is SGHNT and CDR2 YENEEA. The V and J ends lost 2 bases and 0 bases respectively, with 10 bases between them. The CDR3 covers 15 residues. This chain's CDR3 is CASSLRGGMNTEAFF. CDR3 nucleotide sequence: TGTGCCAGCAGCTTAAGGGGAGGGATGAACACTGAAGCTTTCTTT.

This chain joins TRBV19 and TRBJ2-2, with TRBD1 matching over 7 bases. J was trimmed by 4 bases and V by 4 bases; bases with no gene match: 3. The CDR3 is 14 residues long. Germline V gives CDR1 LNHDA, CDR2 SQIVND (reference sequence). CDR3: CASSKAGGTGELFF. In DNA, the CDR3 is TGTGCCAGTAGTAAGGCAGGGGGCACCGGGGAGCTGTTTTTT.

The V call is TRBV5-5, the J call TRBJ2-1; D is unresolved. The V end was cut by 6 bases, the J end by 4 bases, with 14 bases between. This CDR3 region has 14 residues. Germline V gene lookup returns CDR1 SGHKS and CDR2 YYEKEE (reference sequence). CDR3 DNA sequence: TGTGCCAGCACCCAACCCGGGTTATACAATGAGCAGTTCTTC. Protein product: CASTQPGLYNEQFF.

V usage is TRBV29-1 and J usage is TRBJ2-5, with no clear D. V lost 7 bases and J lost 1, with 13 bases in between. The CDR3 length is 13 residues. Germline assignment: CDR1 SQVTM and CDR2 ANQGSEA. DNA for the CDR3: TGCAGCGCCTCCGGCCGGCTCCAAGAGACCCAGTACTTC. This encodes CSASGRLQETQYF. Full variable domain (remainder filled in from reference TRBV29-1 and TRBJ2-5): SAVISQKPSRDICQRGTSLTIQCQVDSQVTMMFWYRQQPGQSLTLIATANQGSEATYESGFVIDKFPISRPNLTFSTLTVSNMSPEDSSIYLCSASGRLQETQYFGPGTRLLVL.

The rearrangement links TRBV29-1 to TRBJ2-2; 10 bases line up with TRBD2. The CDR3 spans 15 residues. V shed 6 bases, J shed 3 bases, and the junction held 7 bases outside the gene matches. The germline V gene encodes CDR1 SQVTM and CDR2 ANQGSEA. This chain's CDR3 is CSVRLAGIDTGELFF. The CDR3 coding sequence is TGCAGCGTCCGACTAGCGGGCATCGACACCGGGGAGCTGTTTTTT.

V and J are TRBV5-1 and TRBJ1-5; TRBD1 might be the D (5 bases). Trimming shortened V by 1 base and J by 6 bases, and 11 bases separated the two germline ends. The CDR3 spans 14 residues. Germline V gives CDR1 SGHRS, CDR2 YFSETQ. CDR3 in amino acids: CASSLWQGGQPQHF. In DNA form, the CDR3 reads TGCGCCAGCAGCTTGTGGCAGGGAGGTCAGCCCCAGCATTTT.

This clone was seen a single time. The CDR3 DNA reads as TGTGCCAGCAGCCTAAATACAGGACACTATGGCTACACCTTC. Translated: CASSLNTGHYGYTF. The V call is TRBV5-5, the J call TRBJ1-2, with D possibly matching TRBD1 (5 bases). The germline gives CDR1 SGHKS, CDR2 YYEKEE (reference sequence). This CDR3 is built from 14 residues. Trimming stripped 4 bases from V and 3 bases from J, with 13 bases between.

This clone was observed a single time. The chain links TRBV11-2 to TRBJ2-1, with D possibly matching TRBD1 (5 bases). CDR1 SGHAT and CDR2 FQNNGV come from the germline V gene. Trimming pared 0 bases from V and 4 bases from J, leaving 13 bases between. CDR3 length: 16 amino acids. CDR3 region: CASSLDSGSRYNEQFF. In DNA form, the CDR3 reads TGTGCCAGCAGCTTAGATTCAGGGTCTAGGTACAATGAGCAGTTCTTC.

The chain links TRBV5-6 to TRBJ2-6; the D is unclear. Trimming took off 6 bases at V and 2 bases at J, with 12 bases between the two ends. Germline CDR1 reads SGHDT; CDR2 reads YYEEEE. The CDR3 length is 15 residues. CDR3 coding DNA: TGTGCCAGCACCGAGTCCCTGGCTGGGGCCAACGTCCTGACTTTC. It is translated as CASTESLAGANVLTF.

The chain recombines TRBV27 with TRBJ1-2; TRBD1 might be the D (5 bases). V was cut by 2 bases and J by 0 bases, with 7 bases left in between. CDR1 MNHEY and CDR2 SMNVEV come from the germline V gene (reference sequence). CDR3 size: 14 residues. CDR3 nucleotide sequence: TGTGCCAGCAGTTTAGGGGCAGCTAACTATGGCTACACCTTC. It is translated as CASSLGAANYGYTF.

The CDR3 bases are TGTGCCAGCAGCTTAATCTCGACTAGCTCTGGGGCCAACGTCCTGACTTTC. This encodes CASSLISTSSGANVLTF. The chain has TRBV7-3 and TRBJ2-6; maybe TRBD2 (6 bases). The CDR3 covers 17 residues. Germline-derived CDR1 and CDR2 are SGHTA and FQGTGA. V lost 1 base, J lost 0 bases, and 10 bases lay in between.

The chain couples TRBV6-5 to TRBJ1-6, with 7 bases matching TRBD1. CDR1 is MNHEY, CDR2 SVGAGI, per germline. V lost 2 bases, J lost 8 bases, and 6 bases stayed unmatched. The CDR3 runs 15 residues. The CDR3 DNA reads as TGTGCCAGCAGTTACGGACAGGTCAGGGATTCACCCCTCCACTTT. Translation: CASSYGQVRDSPLHF.

Turning to this clone: Other DNA sequences in the same sample also yield this CDR3. This rearrangement joins TRBV5-4 to TRBJ1-3; D unclear. V lost 4 bases and J lost 1, with 9 bases in between. Germline loops: CDR1 SGHNT, CDR2 YYREEE (reference sequence). The CDR3 contains 14 residues. In DNA, the CDR3 is TGTGCCAGCAGCCTGGCGGGGTCTGGAAACACCATATATTTT. It yields the protein CASSLAGSGNTIYF.

This clone was seen a single time. V gene TRBV29-1 combines with J gene TRBJ2-1; 13 nucleotides agree with TRBD2. The CDR3 loop spans 16 amino acids. With V trimmed by 6 bases and J by 7 bases, 12 bases remained unmatched. Germline CDR1 and CDR2: SQVTM and ANQGSEA. The CDR3 DNA reads as TGCAGCGTCTCTTACCCGGGGACTAGCGGGAAAAATGAGCAGTTCTTC. Amino acids: CSVSYPGTSGKNEQFF.